These 10 T cell receptor beta chains were sequenced from one sample in a study of post-analysis software for immune sequencing data. The library was made from cDNA and included unique molecular identifiers. TCRdb itself ran the PCR reads through MiXCR, one entry per CDR3 protein. The table shows about 380,000 distinct CDR3 sequences, with around 37% occurring only once. General study points: Five TRBV segments, including TRBV5-6, TRBV5-1 and TRBV20-1, were more frequent in patients than controls.

These receptors have no known antigen. Sequencing input: blood. The receptors originated from a girl aged 10 to 17 with multiple sclerosis.

The chain is built from TRBV12-3 or TRBV12-4 and TRBJ2-7, with D possibly TRBD2 on 6 matching bases. This CDR3 spans 14 amino acids. V was pared by 4 bases and J by 7 bases, with 17 bases between. CDR3 nucleotide sequence: TGTGCCAGCAGTTGGGGGACTTTTTATGGAGAGCAGTACTTC. This gives the protein CASSWGTFYGEQYF.

The CDR3 sequence is CASSPGLAGGPEQFF. The CDR3 DNA follows: TGTGCCAGCAGTCCCGGACTAGCGGGGGGGCCTGAGCAGTTCTTC. This rearrangement joins TRBV12-3 or TRBV12-4 to TRBJ2-1, with TRBD2 identical over 15 bases. The CDR3 runs to 15 residues. The trim removed 5 bases at V and 9 bases at J, leaving 5 bases unmatched.

This CDR3 reads CASSYRGPYYEQYF. The CDR3, as DNA: TGTGCCAGCAGTTACAGGGGCCCCTACTACGAGCAGTACTTC. The chain is built from TRBV27 and TRBJ2-7; 7 positions match TRBD1. The CDR3 extends over 14 amino acids. Germline CDR1 is MNHEY and CDR2 is SMNVEV (reference sequence). The V gene end was trimmed by 4 bases and the J gene end by 3 bases; junction bases not matched to a gene: 6.

The chain couples TRBV9 to TRBJ1-6; no reliable D call. Germline V lookup: CDR1 SGDLS, CDR2 YYNGEE. Trimming stripped 1 base from V and 7 bases from J, with 9 bases between. This CDR3 is built from 14 residues. In DNA form, the CDR3 reads TGTGCCAGCAGCGTACCCGGACGGAATTCACCCCTCCACTTT. Residues: CASSVPGRNSPLHF.

Here the CDR3 reads CASSFYPWTAGQNIQYF. CDR3 DNA sequence: TGTGCCAGCAGTTTCTACCCATGGACAGCCGGCCAAAACATTCAGTACTTC. The V and J genes are TRBV6-5 and TRBJ2-4; tentative D call: TRBD1 (6 bases). Trimming took 4 bases from V and 5 from J, leaving 21 bases between them. The CDR3 totals 17 residues. CDR1 is MNHEY, CDR2 SVGAGI, per germline.

J is TRBJ1-2 and V is TRBV20-1, with 8 bases identical to TRBD1. Germline trimming cut 5 bases from V and 4 bases from J; bases unmatched to any gene: 6. The CDR3 runs 13 residues. Germline CDR1 DFQATT, CDR2 SNEGSKA (reference sequence). The chain's CDR3 is CSAGPGQGYGYTF. In DNA, the CDR3 is TGCAGTGCTGGTCCTGGACAGGGCTATGGCTACACCTTC.

The V call is TRBV12-5, the J call TRBJ2-3; 7 bases map to TRBD1. Trimming took 5 bases from V and 0 from J; bases not matched to a gene: 5. The CDR3 spans 15 residues. Germline assignment: CDR1 LGHNT and CDR2 FRNRAP. CDR3 sequence: CASGPGQISTDTQYF. The CDR3 region has the DNA TGTGCTAGTGGTCCGGGACAGATAAGCACAGATACGCAGTATTTT.

In this sample, this clonotype turned up a few times. This chain links TRBV4-3 with TRBJ2-5, with a weak D call TRBD1 (6 bases). The better agreement between TRBJ2-7 and the DNA end casts doubt on the J call. Germline CDR1 is LGHNA and CDR2 is YSLEER. CDR3 length: 15 amino acids. Here the CDR3 DNA reads TGCGCCAGCAGCCCTCGGCGCGGTCAGGGGTTCGAGCAGTACTTC. It specifies CASSPRRGQGFEQYF.

This chain uses TRBV5-1 with TRBJ2-2; 14 positions agree with TRBD2. The CDR3 covers 19 residues. The junction had 7 bases not matched to a gene; V was cut back by 0 bases and J by 3 bases. Germline V gene lookup returns CDR1 SGHRS and CDR2 YFSETQ. Here the CDR3 reads CASSLVGLAGGLYTGELFF. CDR3 coding DNA: TGCGCCAGCAGCTTGGTTGGACTAGCGGGGGGCCTGTACACCGGGGAGCTGTTTTTT.

This clonotype showed up many times. J is TRBJ2-7 and V is TRBV12-3 or TRBV12-4; D might be TRBD1 (5 bases). The V and J ends lost 6 bases and 4 bases respectively, with 25 bases between them. The CDR3 consists of 17 residues. The CDR3 here is CASSPPKTDSRLYEQYF. Here the CDR3 DNA reads TGTGCCAGCAGCCCGCCCAAGACAGATTCCCGGCTTTACGAGCAGTACTTC.